A single sample gave rise to the 5 T cell receptor beta chains below, sequenced in a study of Ad26.COV2.S vaccination and SARS-CoV-2 variants. Some clones are missing from TCRdb's copy, which holds only in-frame ones; the method was immunoSEQ multiplex PCR. The sample has 240,000 or so clones; over 75% are singletons. Treatment indicated: 15 to 20 received Ad26.COV2.S at low or high dose, single or two shots; a few received placebo; per-sample allocation not given. At day 63 after the first vaccine or placebo injection, samples were drawn. The source material was peripheral blood, sampled in a trial of Ad26.COV2.S vaccine versus placebo. These receptors originate from a person aged 18-60 years who received the Ad26.COV2.S COVID-19 vaccine or a placebo.

The chain is built from TRBV4-3 and TRBJ1-2, with TRBD1 matching 9 bases. V lost 0 bases and J lost 5; bases outside the gene matches: 7. The CDR3 has 16 residues. Germline CDR1 LGHNA, CDR2 YSLEER. The CDR3 nucleotides are TGCGCCAGCAGCCAAGATGACAGGGGGGCTGGGTATGGCTACACCTTC. Translating it yields CASSQDDRGAGYGYTF.

The rearrangement uses TRBV7-6 and TRBJ2-2, with 9 nucleotides matching TRBD1. V lost 5 bases and J lost 4; bases outside the gene matches: 8. Germline CDR1 is SGHVS and CDR2 is FNYEAQ. This CDR3 region has 16 residues. The CDR3 loop is CASSLGGTGTTGELFF. CDR3 sequence (DNA): TGTGCCAGCAGCCTAGGCGGGACAGGGACCACCGGGGAGCTGTTTTTT. Drawing the rest from reference TRBV7-6 and TRBJ2-2, the complete variable domain is GAGVSQSPRYKVTKRGQDVALRCDPISGHVSLYWYRQALGQGPEFLTYFNYEAQQDKSGLPNDRFSAERPEGSISTLTIQRTEQRDSAMYRCASSLGGTGTTGELFFGEGSRLTVL.

The chain uses TRBV30 and TRBJ2-3, with TRBD2 identical over 11 bases. CDR1 is GTSNPN, CDR2 SVGIG, per germline (reference sequence). The CDR3 totals 16 residues. Trimming at V came to 1 base and at J to 6 bases, leaving 9 bases not matched to a gene. The CDR3 protein is CAWSGSSGRPEDTQYF. As DNA, the CDR3 is TGTGCCTGGAGTGGTTCTAGCGGGAGGCCTGAGGATACGCAGTATTTT.

In its sample, this clone was seen a few times. V gene TRBV5-6 combines with J gene TRBJ1-2; no clear D gene. V lost 0 bases and J lost 2, with 11 bases in between. The CDR3 totals 15 residues. Germline-derived CDR1 and CDR2 are SGHDT and YYEEEE. The CDR3 region has the DNA TGTGCCAGCAGCTTGGCTGTGCGCGGCAACTATGGCTACACCTTC. Translation: CASSLAVRGNYGYTF.

This clone came up once. One end of the junction does not line up with germline, which may come from a read error. The rearrangement uses TRBV30 and TRBJ1-4; perhaps TRBD1 as D (5 bases). CDR3 length: 11 amino acids. Germline V gives CDR1 GTSNPN, CDR2 SVGIG (reference sequence). The CDR3 bases are TGTGCCTGGAGTGTACGAGGGGAATGTCATTTT. This encodes CAWSVRGECHF.